This T cell receptor beta chain was profiled in a study of T cell responses to AZD1222 COVID-19 vaccine. Study-level points and caveats: Among AZD1222 vaccinees, only 6 or 7 were seropositive at baseline.

As for this clone: What it recognizes is unknown.

Here immunoSEQ multiplex PCR was the method, and the copy in TCRdb shows in-frame clones only, minus some. The sample consists of 100,000 to 150,000 clones, 88% of them appearing once. The specimen was peripheral blood, collected on day 0 of AZD1222 vaccination. This sequence originates from an adult in good health.

The CDR3 region has the DNA TGTGCCAGTAGCATAACCGGGACTAGCGGGGTCTCTAGCACAGATACGCAGTATTTT. Protein: CASSITGTSGVSSTDTQYF. The V and J genes are TRBV19 and TRBJ2-3; TRBD2 agrees at 13 bases. V lost 6 bases to trimming and J lost 0 bases; unmatched junction nucleotides: 12. The CDR3 is 19 amino acids. CDR1 and CDR2 from the germline V gene are LNHDA and SQIVND (reference sequence).